This T cell receptor beta chain was observed in a study of T cell changes during pregnancy in multiple sclerosis. The assay was immunoSEQ multiplex PCR, and TCRdb's table has in-frame clones only and misses some. The repertoire includes around 62,000 clones, around 90% of them detected once, and less than 2.5% sits in the top ten. This CDR3 comprises 16 residues. V lost 5 bases and J lost 5; bases outside the gene matches: 11. From germline, CDR1 is LNHNV and CDR2 YYDKDF (reference sequence). Sequencing was performed on peripheral blood, taken in the second trimester of pregnancy. The clonotype was recovered from a female donor in good health, enrolled as a control in a pregnancy study. The chain combines TRBV15 with TRBJ1-5, with 8 bases aligning to TRBD1. CDR3 in amino acids: CATSSWTGSNDQPQHF. The CDR3 DNA reads as TGTGCCACCAGCTCTTGGACAGGGTCGAACGATCAGCCCCAGCATTTT.